Listed here is a single T cell receptor (beta chain). The Seattle patients, enrolled during active infection, were followed longitudinally. This sample was included in a study of blood T cell repertoires in COVID-19. The protocol was immunoSEQ multiplex PCR, while the TCRdb copy is restricted to in-frame clones and leaves out a portion. Here the sample spans 150,000 to 200,000 clones, 75% to 85% being singletons. The CDR3 consists of 15 residues. CDR1 and CDR2 from the germline V gene are MNHEY and SVGAGI. V was clipped by 5 bases and J by 5 bases; unmatched bases: 7. This chain links TRBV6-5 with TRBJ2-7; TRBD2 matches at 12 bases. Sample: peripheral blood. This receptor was obtained from a woman between 35 and 50 years old with COVID-19, enrolled during active disease. CDR3 bases: TGTGCCAGCAGTACGGGACTAGCGGGTCATAACGAGCAGTACTTC. As protein: CASSTGLAGHNEQYF.